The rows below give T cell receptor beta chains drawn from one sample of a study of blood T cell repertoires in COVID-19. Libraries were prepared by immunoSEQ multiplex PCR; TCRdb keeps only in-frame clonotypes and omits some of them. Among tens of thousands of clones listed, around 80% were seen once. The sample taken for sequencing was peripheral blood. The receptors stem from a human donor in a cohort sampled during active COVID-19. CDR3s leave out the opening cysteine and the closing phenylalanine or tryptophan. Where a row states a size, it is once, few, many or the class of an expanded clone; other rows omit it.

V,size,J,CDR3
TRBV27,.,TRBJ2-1,ASSFGQGLREQF
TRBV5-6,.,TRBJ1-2,ASRRLEGDGYT
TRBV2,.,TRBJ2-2,ASGYEVTGRNTGELF
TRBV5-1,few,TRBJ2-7,ASSHPSDMVY
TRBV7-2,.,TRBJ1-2,ASSYGANYGYT
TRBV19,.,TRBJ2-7,ATRADRTYEQY
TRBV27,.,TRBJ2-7,ASSLVAGAYEQY
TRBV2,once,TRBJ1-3,ASRIEQGQSGNTIY
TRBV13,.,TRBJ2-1,ASSFRWAGPSNEQF
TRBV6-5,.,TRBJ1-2,ASTKNRGGYT
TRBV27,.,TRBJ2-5,ASSPGGFGGETQY
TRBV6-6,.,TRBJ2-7,ASSPGRPLRTTGEQY
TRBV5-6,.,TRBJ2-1,ASSLVPGVSYNEQF
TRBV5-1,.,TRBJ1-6,AIQRGGNSPLH
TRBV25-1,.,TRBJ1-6,ASSATVYNSPLH
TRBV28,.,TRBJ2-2,ASNSGGAVDTGELF
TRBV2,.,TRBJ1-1,ASRARGTEAF
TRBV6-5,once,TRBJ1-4,ASRPAGNNEKLF
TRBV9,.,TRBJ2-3,ASSVVSTDTQY
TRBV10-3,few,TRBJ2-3,AMGAGGIYDTQY
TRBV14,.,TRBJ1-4,ASSRDSTNEKLF
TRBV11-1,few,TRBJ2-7,ASSHSGTAYEQY
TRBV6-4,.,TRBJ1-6,ASSAGQVNSPLH
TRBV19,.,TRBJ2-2,ASSGLGLRQDTGELF
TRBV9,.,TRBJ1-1,ASTLGTGENTEAF
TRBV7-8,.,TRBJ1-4,ASSLAGPNEKLF
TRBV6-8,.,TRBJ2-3,ASSYLGQRKRTQY
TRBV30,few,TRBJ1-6,AWTRTGVYSPLH
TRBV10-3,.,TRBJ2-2,ASQDTGELF
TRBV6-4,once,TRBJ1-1,ASSRTGTMGNTEAF
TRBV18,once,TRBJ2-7,ASSRIAGQSSYEQY
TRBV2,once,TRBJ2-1,ASSSATGYGEQF
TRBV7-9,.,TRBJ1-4,ASSLVRQGDEKLF
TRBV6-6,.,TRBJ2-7,ASRIKSSTTSYEQY
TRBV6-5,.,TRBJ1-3,ASSSGNTGAGNTIY
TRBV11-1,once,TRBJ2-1,ASSLAGGEQF
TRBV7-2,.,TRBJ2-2,ASSLEVQGELF
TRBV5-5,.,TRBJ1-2,ASSLDPGKPNGYT
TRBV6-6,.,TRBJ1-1,ASSDRSGVAEAF
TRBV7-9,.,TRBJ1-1,ASSLDRESF
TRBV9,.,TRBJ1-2,ASSQQVNGYT
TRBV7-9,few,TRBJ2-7,ASSLTRVISYEQY
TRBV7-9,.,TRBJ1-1,ASSIRQIEAF